The 14 T cell receptor beta chains given below trace back to one sample, sequenced in a study of T cell repertoires in cytomegalovirus infection. No antigen has been identified for these receptors. A single record per CDR3 protein comes from TCRdb applying MiXCR to the reads. The table lists tens of thousands of distinct CDR3 sequences, around 33% of them singletons. Sequencing was performed on PBMCs, sequenced either directly or after in vitro stimulation (not recorded which). The receptors derive from a human donor in good health (CMV status not recorded). Some clones in this sample may be carry-over from other donors' samples.

A remark on this clonotype: Germline is not matched at one junction end, which may reflect a read error. The rearrangement links TRBV15 to TRBJ1-1; TRBD1 aligns across 9 bases. Germline V gives CDR1 LNHNV, CDR2 YYDKDF (reference sequence). The CDR3 length is 15 residues. In nucleotides, the CDR3 is TGTGCCTCCAGCCGGGACAGGGCACCGAACACTGAAGCTTTCTTT. Protein sequence: CASSRDRAPNTEAFF.

The chain recombines TRBV6-1 with TRBJ2-7; D not resolved. The CDR3 covers 14 residues. Trimming removed 1 base from V and 3 bases from J, with 10 bases in between. Germline loops: CDR1 MNHNS, CDR2 SASEGT. The CDR3 is CASSEGGTDYEQYF. CDR3 bases: TGTGCCAGCAGTGAAGGAGGAACCGACTACGAGCAGTACTTC.

This chain uses TRBV29-1 with TRBJ1-1; the D gene is possibly TRBD1 (5 bases). The CDR3 is 13 amino acids. Germline CDR1 reads SQVTM; CDR2 reads ANQGSEA. V gave up 4 bases and J gave up 0 bases, with 9 bases separating them. The CDR3 sequence is CSVAGRMNTEAFF. As DNA, the CDR3 is TGCAGCGTTGCAGGGCGAATGAACACTGAAGCTTTCTTT.

This CDR3 is CAVGQGSLMNTEAFF. CDR3 coding DNA: TGTGCCGTAGGACAGGGGAGCCTCATGAACACTGAAGCTTTCTTT. The chain uses TRBV30 and TRBJ1-1; 9 bases match TRBD1. The CDR3 spans 15 residues. The ends lost 8 bases at V and 0 bases at J; junction bases unmatched: 10. Germline-derived CDR1 and CDR2 are GTSNPN and SVGIG (reference sequence).

The chain recombines TRBV11-2 with TRBJ1-1, with a weak D call TRBD1 (6 bases). The V end was cut by 3 bases, the J end by 10 bases, with 15 bases between. The CDR3 contains 13 residues. Germline values: CDR1 SGHAT, CDR2 FQNNGV. Here the CDR3 DNA reads TGTGCCAGCAGCTTGTTGGAGGGGGGCCGAGCTTTCTTT. Protein: CASSLLEGGRAFF.

This clonotype was seen repeatedly, ten times or more. J is TRBJ1-4 and V is TRBV15, with D hard to call. V was shortened by 8 bases and J by 4 bases, with 11 bases between the two germline ends. This CDR3 has 13 residues. Germline V CDR1 and CDR2: LNHNV, YYDKDF (reference sequence). CDR3 residues: CATSGYSNEKLFF. The CDR3 nucleotides are TGTGCCACCTCCGGCTATAGTAATGAAAAACTGTTTTTT.

In its sample, this clonotype was seen many times. The chain carries TRBV6-2 or TRBV6-3 and TRBJ2-1; perhaps TRBD1 as D (5 bases). The CDR3 contains 13 residues. The germline V gene has CDR1 MNHEY and CDR2 SVGEGT. V gave up 2 bases and J gave up 3 bases, with 5 bases separating them. The chain's CDR3 is CASSYDSYNEQFF. The CDR3, as DNA: TGTGCCAGCAGTTACGACAGCTACAATGAGCAGTTCTTC.

This chain uses TRBV19 with TRBJ2-3, with TRBD2 identical over 8 bases. J gave up 6 bases and V 10 bases, and 6 bases lay outside the gene matches. The CDR3 is 12 amino acids. The germline V gene encodes CDR1 LNHDA and CDR2 SQIVND (reference sequence). The CDR3 loop is CATREDGDTQYF. The CDR3 nucleotides are TGTGCCACGCGGGAGGATGGTGATACGCAGTATTTT. The whole variable domain, filled in from reference TRBV19 and TRBJ2-3, reads DGGITQSPKYLFRKEGQNVTLSCEQNLNHDAMYWYRQDPGQGLRLIYYSQIVNDFQKGDIAEGYSVSREKKESFPLTVTSAQKNPTAFYLCATREDGDTQYFGPGTRLTVL.

The chain's CDR3 is CASSILTGSSGYTF. The CDR3 DNA sequence: TGTGCCAGTAGTATTCTGACAGGGTCTAGTGGCTACACCTTC. The V call is TRBV19, the J call TRBJ1-2; 7 nucleotides match TRBD1. The CDR3 length is 14 residues. Germline-derived CDR1 and CDR2 are LNHDA and SQIVND (reference sequence). The ends lost 3 bases at V and 7 bases at J; junction bases unmatched: 8.

The rearrangement uses TRBV7-2 and TRBJ2-1, with D possibly matching TRBD1 (6 bases). V was trimmed by 5 bases and J by 0 bases, leaving 17 bases between them. Germline CDR1 reads SGHTA; CDR2 reads FQGNSA. The CDR3 has 17 residues. The CDR3 region is CASSILGAGSSYNEQFF. In DNA, the CDR3 is TGTGCCAGCAGCATCCTGGGGGCGGGCAGCTCCTACAATGAGCAGTTCTTC.

This clonotype showed up many times. The rearrangement uses TRBV7-2 and TRBJ1-2, with D unresolved. V dropped 5 bases and J dropped 6 bases, with 16 bases sitting between them. CDR1 and CDR2 (germline): SGHTA, FQGNSA. This CDR3 is 14 amino acids long. The CDR3 DNA is TGTGCCAGCAGCCCCCAAAGAGGGTCCGATGGCTACACCTTC. It yields the protein CASSPQRGSDGYTF.

The chain couples TRBV6-2 or TRBV6-3 to TRBJ2-3; a weak D match, TRBD2 (5 bases). The length of the CDR3 is 15 residues. V was trimmed by 4 bases and J by 1 base, leaving 12 bases between them. CDR1 and CDR2 (germline): MNHEY, SVGEGT. CDR3 coding DNA: TGTGCCAGCAGTTCCACTAGAGGCGGCACAGATACGCAGTATTTT. Translated, it gives CASSSTRGGTDTQYF.

The gene calls are TRBV28 and TRBJ2-5, with a possible D match to TRBD1 (6 bases). Per the germline V gene, CDR1 is MDHEN and CDR2 is SYDVKM. The CDR3 is 15 residues long. V was pared by 2 bases and J by 1 base, with 11 bases between. The CDR3 protein is CASSLSWGPQETQYF. As DNA, the CDR3 is TGTGCCAGCAGTTTAAGTTGGGGGCCCCAAGAGACCCAGTACTTC.

Of note for this clonotype: An end of the junction differs from the germline gene, which may be a read error. The chain has TRBV11-2 and TRBJ1-4; D uncertain. In germline, CDR1 is SGHAT, CDR2 FQNNGV. The CDR3 totals 15 residues. CDR3 coding DNA: TGTACCAGCAGCTTGGGTACAGTTGCTAATGAAAAACTGTTTTTT. Protein: CTSSLGTVANEKLFF.